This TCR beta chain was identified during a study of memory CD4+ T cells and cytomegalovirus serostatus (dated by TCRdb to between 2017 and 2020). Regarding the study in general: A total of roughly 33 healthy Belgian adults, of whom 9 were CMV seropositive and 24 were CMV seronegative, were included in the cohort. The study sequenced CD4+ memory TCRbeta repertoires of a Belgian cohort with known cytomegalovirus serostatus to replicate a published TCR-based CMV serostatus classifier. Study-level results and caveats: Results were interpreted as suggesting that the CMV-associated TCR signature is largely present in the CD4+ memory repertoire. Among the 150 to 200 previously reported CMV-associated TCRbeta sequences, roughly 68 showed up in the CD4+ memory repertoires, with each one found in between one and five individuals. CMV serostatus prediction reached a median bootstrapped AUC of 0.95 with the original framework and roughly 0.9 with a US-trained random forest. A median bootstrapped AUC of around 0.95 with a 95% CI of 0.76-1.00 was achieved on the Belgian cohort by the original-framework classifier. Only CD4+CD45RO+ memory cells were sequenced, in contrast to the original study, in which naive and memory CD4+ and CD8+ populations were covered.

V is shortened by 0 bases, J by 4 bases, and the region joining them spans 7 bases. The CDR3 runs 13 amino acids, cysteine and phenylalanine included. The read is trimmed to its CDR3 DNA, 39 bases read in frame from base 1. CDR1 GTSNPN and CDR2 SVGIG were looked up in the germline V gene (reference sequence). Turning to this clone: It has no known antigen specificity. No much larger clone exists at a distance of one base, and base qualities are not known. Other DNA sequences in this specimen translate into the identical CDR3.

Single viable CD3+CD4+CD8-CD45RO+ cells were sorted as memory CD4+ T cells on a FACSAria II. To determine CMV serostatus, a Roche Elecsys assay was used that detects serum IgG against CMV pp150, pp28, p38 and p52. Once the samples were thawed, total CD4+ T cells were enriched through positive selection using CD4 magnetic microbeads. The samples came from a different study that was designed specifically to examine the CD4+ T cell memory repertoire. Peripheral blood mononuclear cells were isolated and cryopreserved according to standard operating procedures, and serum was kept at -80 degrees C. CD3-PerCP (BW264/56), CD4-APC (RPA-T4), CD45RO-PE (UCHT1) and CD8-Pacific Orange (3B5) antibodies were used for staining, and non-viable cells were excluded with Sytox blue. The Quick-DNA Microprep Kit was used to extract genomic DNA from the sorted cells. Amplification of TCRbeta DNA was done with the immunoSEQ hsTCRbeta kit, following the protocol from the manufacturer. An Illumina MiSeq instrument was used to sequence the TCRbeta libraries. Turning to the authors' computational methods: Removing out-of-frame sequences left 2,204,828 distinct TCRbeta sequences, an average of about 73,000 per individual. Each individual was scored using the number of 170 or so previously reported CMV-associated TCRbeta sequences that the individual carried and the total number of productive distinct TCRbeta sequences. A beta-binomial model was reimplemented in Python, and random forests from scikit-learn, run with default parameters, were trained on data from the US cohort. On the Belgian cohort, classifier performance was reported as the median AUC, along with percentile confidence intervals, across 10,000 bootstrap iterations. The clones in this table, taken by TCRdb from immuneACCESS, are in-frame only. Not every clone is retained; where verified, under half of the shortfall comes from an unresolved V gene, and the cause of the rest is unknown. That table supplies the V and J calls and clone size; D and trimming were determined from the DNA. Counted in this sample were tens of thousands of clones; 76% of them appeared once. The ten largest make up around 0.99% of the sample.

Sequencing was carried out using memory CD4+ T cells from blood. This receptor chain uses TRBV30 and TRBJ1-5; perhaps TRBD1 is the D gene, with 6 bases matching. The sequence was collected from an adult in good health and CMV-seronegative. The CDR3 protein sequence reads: CAWSVQGNQPQHF. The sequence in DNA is TGTGCCTGGAGTGTCCAGGGGAATCAGCCCCAGCATTTT.